These 5 T cell receptor beta chains were all obtained from the same sample, sequenced in a study of T cell responses to AZD1222 COVID-19 vaccine. Using immunoSEQ multiplex PCR, the repertoire was profiled, and TCRdb retains in-frame clones only, with some absent. The sample yields 140,000 or so clones, roughly 93% seen once. Material: peripheral blood, obtained 28 days after the second AZD1222 dose. All receptors derive from an adult who received the AZD1222 COVID-19 vaccine.

V is TRBV28 and J is TRBJ2-1, with a tentative D call TRBD1 (6 bases). The V end lost 5 bases, the J end lost 6 bases, and 11 bases lay between the germline ends. This CDR3 comprises 13 residues. Germline V gene lookup returns CDR1 MDHEN and CDR2 SYDVKM. In nucleotides, the CDR3 is TGTGCCAGCAGTCTAATCAGGGGCAATGAGCAGTTCTTC. It encodes CASSLIRGNEQFF. The whole variable domain, filled in from reference TRBV28 and TRBJ2-1, reads DVKVTQSSRYLVKRTGEKVFLECVQDMDHENMFWYRQDPGLGLRLIYFSYDVKMKEKGDIPEGYSVSREKKERFSLILESASTNQTSMYLCASSLIRGNEQFFGPGTRLTVL.

The rearrangement links TRBV3-1 (or the pseudogene TRBV3-2) to TRBJ2-1; D is unclear. Looked up from germline, CDR1 is LGHDT and CDR2 is YNNKEL (reference sequence). The germline V and J ends were trimmed by 1 base and 11 bases, with 18 bases remaining between them. CDR3 length: 15 amino acids. The CDR3 DNA reads as TGTGCCAGCAGCCAAGCGCTATCTCGGTCTGCTCAGCAGTTCTTC. Translation gives CASSQALSRSAQQFF.

The chain uses TRBV11-1 and TRBJ1-2, with TRBD1 matching over 7 bases. This CDR3 spans 13 amino acids. In germline, CDR1 is SGHAT, CDR2 FQDESV (reference sequence). V lost 1 base, J lost 8 bases, and 4 bases stayed unmatched. The chain's CDR3 is CASSLEGAGGYTF. The DNA for the CDR3 is TGTGCCAGCAGCTTAGAGGGGGCCGGAGGCTACACCTTC.

The chain employs TRBV5-1 and TRBJ2-5, with 9 positions matching TRBD1. CDR3 length: 15 residues. Looked up from germline, CDR1 is SGHRS and CDR2 is YFSETQ. Germline trimming cut 4 bases from V and 5 bases from J; bases unmatched to any gene: 9. The CDR3 nucleotides read TGCGCCAGCAGCCCCCCCGGGACAGGGTGGGAGACCCAGTACTTC. Translation: CASSPPGTGWETQYF.

The gene calls are TRBV9 and TRBJ2-2, with 7 bases that match TRBD1. Germline CDR1 is SGDLS and CDR2 is YYNGEE. V dropped 0 bases and J dropped 2; count of bases not matched to a gene: 4. The CDR3 consists of 16 residues. CDR3 bases: TGTGCCAGCAGCGTAGACGAGGGGGCTAACACCGGGGAGCTGTTTTTT. It is translated as CASSVDEGANTGELFF. Full variable domain (remainder filled in from reference TRBV9 and TRBJ2-2): DSGVTQTPKHLITATGQRVTLRCSPRSGDLSVYWYQQSLDQGLQFLIQYYNGEERAKGNILERFSAQQFPDLHSELNLSSLELGDSALYFCASSVDEGANTGELFFGEGSRLTVL.